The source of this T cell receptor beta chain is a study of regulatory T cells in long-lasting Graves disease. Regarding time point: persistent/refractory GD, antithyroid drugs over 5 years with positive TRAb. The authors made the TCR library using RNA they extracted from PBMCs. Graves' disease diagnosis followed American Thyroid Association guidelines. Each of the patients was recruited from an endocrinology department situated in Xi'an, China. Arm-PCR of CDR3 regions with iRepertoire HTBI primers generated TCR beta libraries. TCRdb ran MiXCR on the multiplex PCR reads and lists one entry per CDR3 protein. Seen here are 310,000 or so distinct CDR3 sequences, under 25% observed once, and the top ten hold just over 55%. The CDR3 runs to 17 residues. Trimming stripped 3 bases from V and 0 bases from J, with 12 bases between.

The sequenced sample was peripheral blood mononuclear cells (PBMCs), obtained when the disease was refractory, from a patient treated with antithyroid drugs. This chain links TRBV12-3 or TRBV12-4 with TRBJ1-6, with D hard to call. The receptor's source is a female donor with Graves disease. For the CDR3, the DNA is TGTGCCAGCAGTTTGGAATCTGTGAGCTCCTATAATTCACCCCTCCACTTT. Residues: CASSLESVSSYNSPLHF.